Each of the 8 T cell receptor beta chains below was sequenced from the same sample in a study of cytomegalovirus exposure and HLA in healthy donors. Primers: 60 Vbeta forward and 13 Jbeta reverse. TCRdb's table, derived via immunoSEQ multiplex PCR, lists solely in-frame clones and lacks some. This sample has around 120,000 clones, with around 86% found just once. The source material was PBMCs. The receptor source for this set is a man between 18 and 35 years old in good health and CMV-seronegative.

This clone was seen once. V is TRBV5-1 and J is TRBJ1-2, with 7 positions matching TRBD1. V gave up 0 bases and J gave up 1 base; unmatched junction bases: 3. The CDR3 totals 15 residues. CDR1 SGHRS and CDR2 YFSETQ come from the germline V gene. The CDR3 region is CASSLGDRVNYGYTF. Written as DNA, the CDR3 is TGCGCCAGCAGCTTGGGAGACAGGGTTAACTATGGCTACACCTTC. The full variable domain, completed using reference TRBV5-1 and TRBJ1-2, is KAGVTQTPRYLIKTRGQQVTLSCSPISGHRSVSWYQQTPGQGLQFLFEYFSETQRNKGNFPGRFSGRQFSNSRSEMNVSTLELGDSALYLCASSLGDRVNYGYTFGSGTRLTVV.

The V call is TRBV27, the J call TRBJ2-7; D might be TRBD1 (6 bases). The germline V gene has CDR1 MNHEY and CDR2 SMNVEV (reference sequence). The CDR3 contains 15 residues. V was trimmed by 2 bases and J by 2 bases, leaving 13 bases between them. CDR3 region: CASSLRGTITYEQYF. The DNA for the CDR3 is TGTGCCAGCAGTTTAAGGGGGACGATAACCTACGAGCAGTACTTC.

This rearrangement joins TRBV25-1 to TRBJ2-6; 11 bases are shared with TRBD1. Trimming took 3 bases from V and 2 from J; bases not matched to a gene: 3. This CDR3 has 17 amino acids. Germline CDR1 is MGHDK and CDR2 is SYGVNS. CDR3 sequence: CASSDWGQGAGANVLTF. CDR3 nucleotides: TGTGCCAGCAGTGACTGGGGACAGGGGGCTGGGGCCAACGTCCTGACTTTC.

In this sample, this clone turned up a few times. J is TRBJ1-1 and V is TRBV28; D remains ambiguous. The CDR3 sequence is 13 residues long. Trimming took 6 bases from V and 0 from J, leaving 8 bases between them. The V gene's germline CDR1 is MDHEN and CDR2 SYDVKM. CDR3 nucleotides: TGTGCCAGCAGGCCAGGTCTGAACACTGAAGCTTTCTTT. The encoded protein is CASRPGLNTEAFF.

V and J are TRBV5-4 and TRBJ2-5; tentative D call: TRBD1 (6 bases). The germline V and J ends were trimmed by 2 bases and 4 bases, with 12 bases remaining between them. Germline loops: CDR1 SGHNT, CDR2 YYREEE (reference sequence). The CDR3 length is 14 residues. The CDR3 DNA sequence: TGTGCCAGCAGCTTTTTACAGGGTATAGAGACCCAGTACTTC. It codes for CASSFLQGIETQYF. Combining the CDR3 with reference TRBV5-4 and TRBJ2-5 gives the whole variable domain ETGVTQSPTHLIKTRGQQVTLRCSSQSGHNTVSWYQQALGQGPQFIFQYYREEENGRGNFPPRFSGLQFPNYSSELNVNALELDDSALYLCASSFLQGIETQYFGPGTRLLVL.

The chain has TRBV19 and TRBJ1-5; D is ambiguous. This CDR3 region has 14 residues. The germline V gene encodes CDR1 LNHDA and CDR2 SQIVND (reference sequence). Between the trimmed V and J ends, which lost 3 bases and 7 bases, there was a span of 13 bases. In nucleotides, the CDR3 is TGTGCCAGTAGTATGGGCTCCGGGGAACAGCCCCAGCATTTT. Its translation: CASSMGSGEQPQHF.

The rearrangement joins TRBV13 to TRBJ2-7; D is possibly TRBD1 (5 bases). Germline loops: CDR1 PRHDT, CDR2 FYEKMQ (reference sequence). This CDR3 contains 13 residues. V lost 3 bases and J lost 2, with 8 bases in between. The CDR3 sequence is CASSLSRAYEQYF. Here the CDR3 DNA reads TGTGCCAGCAGCTTGTCCAGGGCCTACGAGCAGTACTTC.

The J gene is TRBJ2-7, the V gene TRBV7-8; 7 bases map to TRBD2. Germline CDR1 SGHVS, CDR2 FQNEAQ. With 1 base clipped from V and 2 bases from J, the junction kept 5 bases outside the gene matches. This CDR3 comprises 15 residues. CDR3 amino acids: CASSLGEGNTYEQYF. The CDR3 DNA is TGTGCCAGCAGCTTAGGGGAGGGGAATACCTACGAGCAGTACTTC.